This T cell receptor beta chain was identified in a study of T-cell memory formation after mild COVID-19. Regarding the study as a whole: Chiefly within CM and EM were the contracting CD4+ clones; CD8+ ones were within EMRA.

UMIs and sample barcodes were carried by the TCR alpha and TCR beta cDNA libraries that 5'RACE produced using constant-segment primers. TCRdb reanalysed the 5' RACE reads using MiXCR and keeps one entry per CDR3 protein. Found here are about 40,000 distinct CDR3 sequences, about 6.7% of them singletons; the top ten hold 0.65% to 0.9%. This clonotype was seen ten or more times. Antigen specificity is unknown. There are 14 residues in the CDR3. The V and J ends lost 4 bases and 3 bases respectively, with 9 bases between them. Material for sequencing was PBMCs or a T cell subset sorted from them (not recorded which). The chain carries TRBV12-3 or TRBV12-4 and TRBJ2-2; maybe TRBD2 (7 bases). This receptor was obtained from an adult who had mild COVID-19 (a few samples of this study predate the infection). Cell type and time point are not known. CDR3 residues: CASSWGGHTGELFF. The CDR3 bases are TGTGCCAGCAGTTGGGGGGGCCACACCGGGGAGCTGTTTTTT.